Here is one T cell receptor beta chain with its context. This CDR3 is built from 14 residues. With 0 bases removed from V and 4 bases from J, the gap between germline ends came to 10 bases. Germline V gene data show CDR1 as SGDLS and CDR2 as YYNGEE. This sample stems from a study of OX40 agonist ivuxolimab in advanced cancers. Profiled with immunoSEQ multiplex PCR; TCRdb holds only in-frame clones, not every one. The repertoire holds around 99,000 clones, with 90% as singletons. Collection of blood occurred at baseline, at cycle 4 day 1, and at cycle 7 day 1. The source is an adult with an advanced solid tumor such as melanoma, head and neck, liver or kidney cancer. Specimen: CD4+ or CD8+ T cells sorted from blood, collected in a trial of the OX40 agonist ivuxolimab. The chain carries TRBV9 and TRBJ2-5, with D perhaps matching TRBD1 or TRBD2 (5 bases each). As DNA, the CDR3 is TGTGCCAGCAGCGTAGATGTGGGACGAGAGACCCAGTACTTC. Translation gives CASSVDVGRETQYF.